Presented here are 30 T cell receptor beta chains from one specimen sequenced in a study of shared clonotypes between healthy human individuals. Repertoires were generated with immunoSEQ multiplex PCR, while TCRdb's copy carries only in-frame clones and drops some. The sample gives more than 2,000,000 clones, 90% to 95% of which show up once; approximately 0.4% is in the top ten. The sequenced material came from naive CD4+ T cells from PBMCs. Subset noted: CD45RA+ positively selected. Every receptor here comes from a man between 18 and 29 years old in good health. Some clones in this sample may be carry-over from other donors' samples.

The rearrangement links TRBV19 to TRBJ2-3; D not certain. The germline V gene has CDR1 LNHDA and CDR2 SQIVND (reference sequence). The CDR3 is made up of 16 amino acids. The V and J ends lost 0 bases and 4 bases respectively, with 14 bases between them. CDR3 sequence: CASSIDLSGFSDTQYF. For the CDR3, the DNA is TGTGCCAGTAGTATAGATCTATCCGGCTTTTCAGATACGCAGTATTTT.

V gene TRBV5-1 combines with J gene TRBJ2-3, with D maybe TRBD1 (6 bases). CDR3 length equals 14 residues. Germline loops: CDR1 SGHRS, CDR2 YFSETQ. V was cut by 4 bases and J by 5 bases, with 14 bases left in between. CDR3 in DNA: TGCGCCAGCAGCGTCAGACAGGTAGAAGATACGCAGTATTTT. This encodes CASSVRQVEDTQYF.

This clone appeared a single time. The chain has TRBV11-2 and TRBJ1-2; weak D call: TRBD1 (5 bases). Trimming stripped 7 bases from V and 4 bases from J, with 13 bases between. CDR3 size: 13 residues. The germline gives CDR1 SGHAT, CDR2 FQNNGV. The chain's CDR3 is CASTPWRGYGYTF. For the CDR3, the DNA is TGTGCCAGCACCCCATGGAGGGGCTATGGCTACACCTTC.

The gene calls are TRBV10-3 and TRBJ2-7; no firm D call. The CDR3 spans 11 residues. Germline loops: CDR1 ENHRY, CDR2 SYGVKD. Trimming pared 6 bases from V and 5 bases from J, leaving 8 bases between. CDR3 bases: TGTGCCATCAGCGATCCCCACGAGCAGTACTTC. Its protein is CAISDPHEQYF.

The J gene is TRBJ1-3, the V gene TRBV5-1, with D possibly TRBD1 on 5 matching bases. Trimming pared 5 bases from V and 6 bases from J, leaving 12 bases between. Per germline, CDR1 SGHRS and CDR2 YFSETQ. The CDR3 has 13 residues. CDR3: CASRMQGENTIYF. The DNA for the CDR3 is TGCGCCAGCAGGATGCAGGGTGAAAACACCATATATTTT.

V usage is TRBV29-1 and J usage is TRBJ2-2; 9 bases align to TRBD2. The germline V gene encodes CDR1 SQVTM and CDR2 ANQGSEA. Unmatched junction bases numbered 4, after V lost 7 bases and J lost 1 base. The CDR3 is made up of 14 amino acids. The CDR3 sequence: CSGMTSGNTGELFF. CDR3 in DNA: TGCAGCGGGATGACTAGCGGGAACACCGGGGAGCTGTTTTTT.

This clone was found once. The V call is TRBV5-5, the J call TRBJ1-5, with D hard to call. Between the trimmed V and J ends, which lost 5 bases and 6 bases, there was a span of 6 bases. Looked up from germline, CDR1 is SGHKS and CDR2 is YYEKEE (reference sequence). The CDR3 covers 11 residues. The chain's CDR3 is CASRTGQPQHF. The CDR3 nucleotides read TGTGCCAGCAGAACTGGTCAGCCCCAGCATTTT.

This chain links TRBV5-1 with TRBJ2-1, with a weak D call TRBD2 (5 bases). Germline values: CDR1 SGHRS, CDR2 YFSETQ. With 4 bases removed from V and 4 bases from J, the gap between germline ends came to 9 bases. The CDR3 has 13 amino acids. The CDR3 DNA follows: TGCGCCAGCAGCCTCGGGATGTACAATGAGCAGTTCTTC. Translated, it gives CASSLGMYNEQFF.

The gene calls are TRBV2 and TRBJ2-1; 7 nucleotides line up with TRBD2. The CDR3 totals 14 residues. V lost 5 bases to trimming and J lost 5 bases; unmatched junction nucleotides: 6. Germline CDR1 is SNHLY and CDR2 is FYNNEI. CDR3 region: CASSPASGDNEQFF. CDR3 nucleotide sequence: TGTGCCAGCAGTCCGGCTAGCGGCGACAATGAGCAGTTCTTC.

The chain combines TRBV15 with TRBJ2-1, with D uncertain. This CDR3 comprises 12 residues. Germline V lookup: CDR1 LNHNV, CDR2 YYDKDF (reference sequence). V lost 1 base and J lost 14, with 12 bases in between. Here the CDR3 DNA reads TGTGCCACCAGCAGAGGGGGTGGGGTTGAGTTCTTC. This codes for CATSRGGGVEFF.

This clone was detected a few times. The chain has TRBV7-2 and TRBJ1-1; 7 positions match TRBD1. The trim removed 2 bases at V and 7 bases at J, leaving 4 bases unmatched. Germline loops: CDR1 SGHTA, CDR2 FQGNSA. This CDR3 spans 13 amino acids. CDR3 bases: TGTGCCAGCAGCTTACGACAGGGCATTGAAGCTTTCTTT. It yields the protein CASSLRQGIEAFF.

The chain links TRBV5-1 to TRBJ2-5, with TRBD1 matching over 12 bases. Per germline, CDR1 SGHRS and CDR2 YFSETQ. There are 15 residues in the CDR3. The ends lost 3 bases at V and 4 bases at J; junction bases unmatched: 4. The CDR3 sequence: CASSSGDRGRETQYF. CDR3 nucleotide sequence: TGCGCCAGCAGCTCCGGGGACAGGGGGCGAGAGACCCAGTACTTC. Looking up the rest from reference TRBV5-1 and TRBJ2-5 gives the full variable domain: KAGVTQTPRYLIKTRGQQVTLSCSPISGHRSVSWYQQTPGQGLQFLFEYFSETQRNKGNFPGRFSGRQFSNSRSEMNVSTLELGDSALYLCASSSGDRGRETQYFGPGTRLLVL.

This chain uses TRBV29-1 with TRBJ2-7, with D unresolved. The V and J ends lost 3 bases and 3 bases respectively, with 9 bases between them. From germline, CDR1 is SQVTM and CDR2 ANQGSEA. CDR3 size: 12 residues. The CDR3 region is CSVEGYGYEQYF. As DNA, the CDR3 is TGCAGCGTTGAGGGATATGGCTACGAGCAGTACTTC.

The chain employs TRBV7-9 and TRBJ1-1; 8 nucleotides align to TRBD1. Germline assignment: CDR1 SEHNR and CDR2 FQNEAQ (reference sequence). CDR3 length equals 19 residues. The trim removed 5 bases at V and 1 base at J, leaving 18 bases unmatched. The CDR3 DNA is TGTGCCAGCAGCCCCCGGTTAAGGGGATTAGGACAGGGGAACACTGAAGCTTTCTTT. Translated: CASSPRLRGLGQGNTEAFF. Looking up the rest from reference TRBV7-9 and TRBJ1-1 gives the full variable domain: DTGVSQNPRHKITKRGQNVTFRCDPISEHNRLYWYRQTLGQGPEFLTYFQNEAQLEKSRLLSDRFSAERPKGSFSTLEIQRTEQGDSAMYLCASSPRLRGLGQGNTEAFFGQGTRLTVV.

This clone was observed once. CDR3 in DNA: TGCGCCAGCAGCTCCACGACAGGGGGGACTGAAGCTTTCTTT. Translating gives CASSSTTGGTEAFF. This sequence joins TRBV5-1 and TRBJ1-1, with 9 bases matching TRBD1. V shed 3 bases and J 5 bases; nucleotides not matched to a gene: 5. This CDR3 is built from 14 residues. Looked up from germline, CDR1 is SGHRS and CDR2 is YFSETQ.

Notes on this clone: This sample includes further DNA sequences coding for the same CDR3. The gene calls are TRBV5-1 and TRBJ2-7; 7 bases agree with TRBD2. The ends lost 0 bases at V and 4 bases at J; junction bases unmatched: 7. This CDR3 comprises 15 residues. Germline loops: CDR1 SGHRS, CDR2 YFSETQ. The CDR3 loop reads CASSLVLAASYEQYF. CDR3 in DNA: TGCGCCAGCAGCTTGGTCCTAGCGGCTTCTTACGAGCAGTACTTC.

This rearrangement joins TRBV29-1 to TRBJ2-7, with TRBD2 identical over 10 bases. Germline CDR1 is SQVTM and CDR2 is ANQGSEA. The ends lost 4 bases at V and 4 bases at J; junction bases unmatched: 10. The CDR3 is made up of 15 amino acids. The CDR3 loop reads CSVVWSGRAIYEQYF. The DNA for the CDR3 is TGCAGCGTTGTGTGGAGCGGGAGGGCCATTTACGAGCAGTACTTC.

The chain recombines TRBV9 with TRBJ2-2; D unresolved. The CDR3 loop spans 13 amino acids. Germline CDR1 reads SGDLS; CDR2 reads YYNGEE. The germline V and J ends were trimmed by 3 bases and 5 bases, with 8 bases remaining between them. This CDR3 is CASSDSGTGELFF. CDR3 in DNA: TGTGCCAGCAGCGATAGTGGTACCGGGGAGCTGTTTTTT.

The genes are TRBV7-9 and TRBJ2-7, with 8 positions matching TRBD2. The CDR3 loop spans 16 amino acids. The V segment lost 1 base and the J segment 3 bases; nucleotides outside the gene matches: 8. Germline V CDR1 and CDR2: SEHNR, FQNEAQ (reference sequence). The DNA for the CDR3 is TGTGCCAGCAGCTTAGGTTCGGGACTAGGACACTACGAGCAGTACTTC. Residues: CASSLGSGLGHYEQYF.

This CDR3 reads CASSPGGFNLYEQYF. CDR3 DNA: TGTGCCAGCAGCCCGGGAGGATTCAACCTCTACGAGCAGTACTTC. The chain combines TRBV5-4 with TRBJ2-7; 7 bases are a match to TRBD2. Germline V CDR1 and CDR2: SGHNT, YYREEE (reference sequence). The junction had 10 bases not matched to a gene; V was cut back by 4 bases and J by 3 bases. The CDR3 length is 15 residues.

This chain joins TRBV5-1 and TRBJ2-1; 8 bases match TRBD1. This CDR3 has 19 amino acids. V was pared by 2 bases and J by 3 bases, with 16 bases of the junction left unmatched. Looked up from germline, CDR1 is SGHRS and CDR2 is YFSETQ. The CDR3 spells CASSFSPGQAPDYYNEQFF. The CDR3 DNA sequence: TGCGCCAGCAGCTTTAGTCCGGGACAGGCGCCCGACTACTACAATGAGCAGTTCTTC.

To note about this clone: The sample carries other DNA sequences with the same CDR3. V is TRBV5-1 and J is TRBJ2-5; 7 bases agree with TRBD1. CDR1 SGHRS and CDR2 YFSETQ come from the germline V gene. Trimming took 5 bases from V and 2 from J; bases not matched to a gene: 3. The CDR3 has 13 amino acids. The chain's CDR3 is CASSGTEQETQYF. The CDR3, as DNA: TGCGCCAGCAGTGGGACAGAGCAAGAGACCCAGTACTTC.

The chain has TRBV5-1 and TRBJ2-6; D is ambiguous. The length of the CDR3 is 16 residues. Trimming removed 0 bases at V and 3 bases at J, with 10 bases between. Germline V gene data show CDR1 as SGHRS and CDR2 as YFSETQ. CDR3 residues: CASSLESRSGANVLTF. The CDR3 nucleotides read TGCGCCAGCAGCTTGGAGTCGCGGAGTGGGGCCAACGTCCTGACTTTC. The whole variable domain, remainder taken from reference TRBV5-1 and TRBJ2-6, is KAGVTQTPRYLIKTRGQQVTLSCSPISGHRSVSWYQQTPGQGLQFLFEYFSETQRNKGNFPGRFSGRQFSNSRSEMNVSTLELGDSALYLCASSLESRSGANVLTFGAGSRLTVL.

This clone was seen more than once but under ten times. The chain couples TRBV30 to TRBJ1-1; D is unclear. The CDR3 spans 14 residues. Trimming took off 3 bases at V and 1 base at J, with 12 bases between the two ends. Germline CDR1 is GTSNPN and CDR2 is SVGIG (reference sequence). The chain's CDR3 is CAWRRGRWNTEAFF. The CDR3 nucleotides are TGTGCCTGGAGGCGTGGGCGGTGGAACACTGAAGCTTTCTTT.

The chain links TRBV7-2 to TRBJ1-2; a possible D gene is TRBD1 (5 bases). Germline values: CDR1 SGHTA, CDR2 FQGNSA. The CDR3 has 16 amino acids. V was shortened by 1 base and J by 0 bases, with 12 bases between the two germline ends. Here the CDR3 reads CASSLGRVESNYGYTF. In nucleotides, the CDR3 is TGTGCCAGCAGCTTAGGCAGGGTGGAATCTAACTATGGCTACACCTTC.

CDR3 region: CASSLKMGRQGALQAFF. The CDR3 DNA sequence: TGTGCCAGCAGTTTAAAGATGGGTCGACAGGGGGCTTTACAAGCTTTCTTT. The genes are TRBV28 and TRBJ1-1; 10 bases line up with TRBD1. The J segment lost 9 bases and the V segment lost 2 bases, leaving 15 bases of the junction unmatched. Per the germline V gene, CDR1 is MDHEN and CDR2 is SYDVKM. The CDR3 is 17 residues long.

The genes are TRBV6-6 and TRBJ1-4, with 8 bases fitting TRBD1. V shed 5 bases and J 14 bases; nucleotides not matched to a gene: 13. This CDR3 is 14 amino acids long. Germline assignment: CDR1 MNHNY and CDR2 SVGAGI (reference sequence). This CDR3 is CASSPTDRAVSLFF. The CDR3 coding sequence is TGTGCCAGCAGTCCCACGGACAGGGCAGTGAGTCTGTTTTTT.

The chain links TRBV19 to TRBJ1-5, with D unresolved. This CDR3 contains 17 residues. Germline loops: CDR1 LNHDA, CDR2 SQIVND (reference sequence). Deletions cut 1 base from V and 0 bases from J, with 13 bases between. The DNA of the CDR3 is TGTGCCAGTAGTATAGGACGGCGGCAATTTAGCAATCAGCCCCAGCATTTT. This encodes CASSIGRRQFSNQPQHF.

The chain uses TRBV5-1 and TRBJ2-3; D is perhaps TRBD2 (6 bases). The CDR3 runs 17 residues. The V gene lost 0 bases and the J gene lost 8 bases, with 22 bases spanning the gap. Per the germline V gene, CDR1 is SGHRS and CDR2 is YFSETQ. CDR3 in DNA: TGCGCCAGCAGCTTGGGACCAGTAGGGGCGGGAATGGGTACGCAGTATTTT. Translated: CASSLGPVGAGMGTQYF.

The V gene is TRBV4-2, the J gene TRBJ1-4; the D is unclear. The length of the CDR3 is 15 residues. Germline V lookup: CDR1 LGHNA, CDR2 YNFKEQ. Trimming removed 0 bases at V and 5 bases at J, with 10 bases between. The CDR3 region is CASSQDERLNEKLFF. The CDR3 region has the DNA TGTGCCAGCAGCCAAGATGAGAGATTAAATGAAAAACTGTTTTTT.